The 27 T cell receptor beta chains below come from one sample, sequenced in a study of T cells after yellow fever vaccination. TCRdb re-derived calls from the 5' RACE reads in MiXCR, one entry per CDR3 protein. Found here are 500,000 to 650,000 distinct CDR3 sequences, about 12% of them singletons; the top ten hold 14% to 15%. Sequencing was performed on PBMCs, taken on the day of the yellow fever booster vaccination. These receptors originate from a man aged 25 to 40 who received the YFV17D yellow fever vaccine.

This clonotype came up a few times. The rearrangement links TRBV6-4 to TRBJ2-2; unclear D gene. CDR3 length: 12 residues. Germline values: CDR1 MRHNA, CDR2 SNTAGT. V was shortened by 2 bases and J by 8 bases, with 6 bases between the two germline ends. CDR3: CASSDPVGELFF. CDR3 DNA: TGTGCCAGCAGTGACCCTGTGGGGGAGCTGTTTTTT.

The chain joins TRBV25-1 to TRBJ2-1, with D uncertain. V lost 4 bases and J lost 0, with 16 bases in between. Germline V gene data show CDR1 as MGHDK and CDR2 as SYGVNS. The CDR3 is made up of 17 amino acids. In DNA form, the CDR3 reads TGTGCCAGCAGTGGCCTGACATCGAAGGGCTCCTACAATGAGCAGTTCTTC. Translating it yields CASSGLTSKGSYNEQFF. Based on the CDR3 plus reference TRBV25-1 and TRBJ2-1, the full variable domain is EADIYQTPRYLVIGTGKKITLECSQTMGHDKMYWYQQDPGMELHLIHYSYGVNSTEKGDLSSESTVSRIRTEHFPLTLESARPSHTSQYLCASSGLTSKGSYNEQFFGPGTRLTVL.

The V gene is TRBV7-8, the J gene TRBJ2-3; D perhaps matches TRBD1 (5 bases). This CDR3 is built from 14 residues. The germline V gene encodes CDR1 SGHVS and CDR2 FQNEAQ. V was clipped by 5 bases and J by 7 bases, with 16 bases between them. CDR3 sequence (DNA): TGTGCCAGCAGCCCCCAGGGCTACTCAAATACGCAGTATTTT. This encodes CASSPQGYSNTQYF.

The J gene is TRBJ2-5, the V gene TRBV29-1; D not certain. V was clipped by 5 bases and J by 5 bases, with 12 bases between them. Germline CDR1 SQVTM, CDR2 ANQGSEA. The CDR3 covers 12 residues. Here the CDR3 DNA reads TGCAGCGTTCTAACGATAGGGGAGACCCAGTACTTC. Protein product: CSVLTIGETQYF. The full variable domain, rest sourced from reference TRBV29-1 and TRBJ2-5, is SAVISQKPSRDICQRGTSLTIQCQVDSQVTMMFWYRQQPGQSLTLIATANQGSEATYESGFVIDKFPISRPNLTFSTLTVSNMSPEDSSIYLCSVLTIGETQYFGPGTRLLVL.

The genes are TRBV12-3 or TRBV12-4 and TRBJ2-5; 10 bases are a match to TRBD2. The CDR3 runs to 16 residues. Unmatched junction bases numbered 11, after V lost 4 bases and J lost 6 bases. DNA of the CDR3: TGTGCCAGCAGTTCTCTAGCGGGAGCTGGGGGGAAGACCCAGTACTTC. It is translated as CASSSLAGAGGKTQYF.

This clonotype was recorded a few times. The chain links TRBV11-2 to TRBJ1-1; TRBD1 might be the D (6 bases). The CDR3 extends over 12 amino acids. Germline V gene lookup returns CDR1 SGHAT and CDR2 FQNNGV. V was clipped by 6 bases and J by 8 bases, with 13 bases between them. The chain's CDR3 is CASSFGQNEAFF. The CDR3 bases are TGTGCCAGCAGTTTTGGACAGAACGAAGCTTTCTTT.

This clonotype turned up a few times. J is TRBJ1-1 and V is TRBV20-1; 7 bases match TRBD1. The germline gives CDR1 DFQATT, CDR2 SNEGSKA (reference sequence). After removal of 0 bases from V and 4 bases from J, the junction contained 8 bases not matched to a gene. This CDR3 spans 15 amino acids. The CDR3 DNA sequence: TGCAGTGCTAGAGACCCAGACAGGGTTTTCACTGAAGCTTTCTTT. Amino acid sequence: CSARDPDRVFTEAFF.

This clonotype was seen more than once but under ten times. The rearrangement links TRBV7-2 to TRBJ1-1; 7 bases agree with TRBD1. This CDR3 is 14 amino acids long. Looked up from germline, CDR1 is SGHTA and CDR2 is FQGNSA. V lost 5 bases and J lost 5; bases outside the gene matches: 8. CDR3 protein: CASSPQGRRTEAFF. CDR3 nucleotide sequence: TGTGCCAGCAGCCCACAGGGGAGGAGGACTGAAGCTTTCTTT.

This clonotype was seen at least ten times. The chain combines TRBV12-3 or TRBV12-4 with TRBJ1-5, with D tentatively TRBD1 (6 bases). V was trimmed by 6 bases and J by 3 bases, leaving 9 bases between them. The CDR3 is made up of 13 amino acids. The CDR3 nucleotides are TGTGCCAGCAGCACGGGGGCCAATCAGCCCCAGCATTTT. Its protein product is CASSTGANQPQHF.

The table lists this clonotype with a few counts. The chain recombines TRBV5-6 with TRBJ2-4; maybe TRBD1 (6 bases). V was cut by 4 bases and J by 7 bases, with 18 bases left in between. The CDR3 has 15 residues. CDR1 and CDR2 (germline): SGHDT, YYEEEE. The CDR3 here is CASSAVKGDENIQYF. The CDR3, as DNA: TGTGCCAGCAGCGCCGTGAAGGGGGACGAGAACATTCAGTACTTC. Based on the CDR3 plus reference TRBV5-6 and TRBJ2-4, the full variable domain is DAGVTQSPTHLIKTRGQQVTLRCSPKSGHDTVSWYQQALGQGPQFIFQYYEEEERQRGNFPDRFSGHQFPNYSSELNVNALLLGDSALYLCASSAVKGDENIQYFGAGTRLSVL.

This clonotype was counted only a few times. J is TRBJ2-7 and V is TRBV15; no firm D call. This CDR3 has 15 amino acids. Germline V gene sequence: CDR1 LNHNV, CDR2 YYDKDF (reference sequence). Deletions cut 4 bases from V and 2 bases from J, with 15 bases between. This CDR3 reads CATSTEPGGPYEQYF. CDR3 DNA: TGTGCCACCAGCACCGAGCCGGGCGGTCCCTACGAGCAGTACTTC.

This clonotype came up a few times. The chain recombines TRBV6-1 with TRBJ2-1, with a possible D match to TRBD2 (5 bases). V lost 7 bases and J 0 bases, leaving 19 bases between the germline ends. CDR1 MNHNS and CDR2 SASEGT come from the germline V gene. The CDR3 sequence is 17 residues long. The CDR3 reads CASTPTWRAGSYNEQFF. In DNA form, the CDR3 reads TGTGCCAGCACCCCGACGTGGCGGGCCGGCTCCTACAATGAGCAGTTCTTC.

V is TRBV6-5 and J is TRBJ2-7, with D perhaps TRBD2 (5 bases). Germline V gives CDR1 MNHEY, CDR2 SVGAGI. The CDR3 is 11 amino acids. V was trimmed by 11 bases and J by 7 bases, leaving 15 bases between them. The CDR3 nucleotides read TGTGCCGCGGGCGGAACTCGGGAGCAGTACTTC. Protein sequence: CAAGGTREQYF.

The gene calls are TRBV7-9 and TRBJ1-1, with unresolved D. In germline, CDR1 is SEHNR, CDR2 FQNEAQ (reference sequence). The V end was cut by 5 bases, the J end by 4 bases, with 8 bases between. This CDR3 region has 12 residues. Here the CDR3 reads CASSLRSTEAFF. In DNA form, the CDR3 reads TGTGCCAGCAGCCTCAGGTCCACTGAAGCTTTCTTT.

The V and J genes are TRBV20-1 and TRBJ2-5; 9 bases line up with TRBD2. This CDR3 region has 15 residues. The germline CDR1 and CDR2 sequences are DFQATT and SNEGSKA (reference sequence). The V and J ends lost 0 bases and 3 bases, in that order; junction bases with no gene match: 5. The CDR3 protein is CSARDLAGRKETQYF. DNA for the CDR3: TGCAGTGCTAGAGACCTAGCGGGAAGAAAAGAGACCCAGTACTTC.

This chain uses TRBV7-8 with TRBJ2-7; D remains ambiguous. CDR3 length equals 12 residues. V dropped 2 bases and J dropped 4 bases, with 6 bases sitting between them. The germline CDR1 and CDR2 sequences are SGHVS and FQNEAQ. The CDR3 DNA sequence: TGTGCCAGCAGCTTAATAGTTTACGAGCAGTACTTC. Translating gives CASSLIVYEQYF.

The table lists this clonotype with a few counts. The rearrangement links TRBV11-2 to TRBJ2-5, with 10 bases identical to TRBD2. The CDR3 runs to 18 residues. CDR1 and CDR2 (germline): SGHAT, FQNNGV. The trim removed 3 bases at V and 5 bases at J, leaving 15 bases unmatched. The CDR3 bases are TGTGCCAGCAGCTTGGTGGGGATAGCTAGCGGGAGCGCTGAGACCCAGTACTTC. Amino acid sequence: CASSLVGIASGSAETQYF.

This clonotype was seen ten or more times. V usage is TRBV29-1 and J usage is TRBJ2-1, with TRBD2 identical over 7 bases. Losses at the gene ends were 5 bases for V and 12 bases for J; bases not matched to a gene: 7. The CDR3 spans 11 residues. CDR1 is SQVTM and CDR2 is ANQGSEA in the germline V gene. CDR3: CSVPGGLGQFF. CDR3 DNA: TGCAGCGTTCCGGGTGGACTAGGGCAGTTCTTC.

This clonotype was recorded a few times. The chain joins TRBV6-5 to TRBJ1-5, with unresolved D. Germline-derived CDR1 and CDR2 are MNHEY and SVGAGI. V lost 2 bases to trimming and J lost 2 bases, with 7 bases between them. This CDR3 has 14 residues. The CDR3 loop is CASSYGRGNQPQHF. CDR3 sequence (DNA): TGTGCCAGCAGTTACGGTAGGGGCAATCAGCCCCAGCATTTT.

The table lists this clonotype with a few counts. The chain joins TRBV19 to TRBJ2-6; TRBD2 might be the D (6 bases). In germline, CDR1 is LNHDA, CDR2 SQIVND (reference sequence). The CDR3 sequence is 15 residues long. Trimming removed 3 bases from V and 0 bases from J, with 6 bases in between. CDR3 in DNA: TGTGCCAGTAGTATGGGGGGCTCTGGGGCCAACGTCCTGACTTTC. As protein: CASSMGGSGANVLTF.

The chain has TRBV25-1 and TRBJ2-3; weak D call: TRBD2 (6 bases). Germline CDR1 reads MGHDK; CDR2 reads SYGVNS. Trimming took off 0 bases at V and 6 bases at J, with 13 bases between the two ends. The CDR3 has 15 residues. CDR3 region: CASSEYGGLGDTQYF. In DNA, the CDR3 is TGTGCCAGCAGTGAATATGGGGGGTTAGGGGATACGCAGTATTTT. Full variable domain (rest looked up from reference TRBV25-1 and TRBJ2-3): EADIYQTPRYLVIGTGKKITLECSQTMGHDKMYWYQQDPGMELHLIHYSYGVNSTEKGDLSSESTVSRIRTEHFPLTLESARPSHTSQYLCASSEYGGLGDTQYFGPGTRLTVL.

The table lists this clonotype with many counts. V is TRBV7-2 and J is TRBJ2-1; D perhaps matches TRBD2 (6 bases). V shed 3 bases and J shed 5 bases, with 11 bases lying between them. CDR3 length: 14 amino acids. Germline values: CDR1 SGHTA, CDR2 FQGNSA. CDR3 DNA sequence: TGTGCCAGCAGCTTGGGGGGATATGACAATGAGCAGTTCTTC. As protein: CASSLGGYDNEQFF. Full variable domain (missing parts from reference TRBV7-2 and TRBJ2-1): GAGVSQSPSNKVTEKGKDVELRCDPISGHTALYWYRQSLGQGLEFLIYFQGNSAPDKSGLPSDRFSAERTGGSVSTLTIQRTQQEDSAVYLCASSLGGYDNEQFFGPGTRLTVL.

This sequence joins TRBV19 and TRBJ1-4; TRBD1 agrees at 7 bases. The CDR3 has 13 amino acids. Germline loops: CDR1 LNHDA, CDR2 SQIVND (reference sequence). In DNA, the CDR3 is TGTGGCACGAGACAGGGTGAAGGTGAAAAACTGTTTTTT. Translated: CGTRQGEGEKLFF.

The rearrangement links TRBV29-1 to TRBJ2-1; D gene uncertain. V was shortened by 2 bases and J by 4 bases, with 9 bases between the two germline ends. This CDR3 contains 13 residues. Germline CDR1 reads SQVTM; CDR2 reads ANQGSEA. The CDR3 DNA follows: TGCAGCGTTGAAAGGCTGGCTTACAATGAGCAGTTCTTC. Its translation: CSVERLAYNEQFF.

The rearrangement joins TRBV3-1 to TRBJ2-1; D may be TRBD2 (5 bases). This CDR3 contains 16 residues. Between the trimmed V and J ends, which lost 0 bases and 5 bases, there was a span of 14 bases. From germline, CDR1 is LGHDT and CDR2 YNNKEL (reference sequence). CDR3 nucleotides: TGTGCCAGCAGCCAAGAATGGCCGGGATCAGACAATGAGCAGTTCTTC. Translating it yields CASSQEWPGSDNEQFF.

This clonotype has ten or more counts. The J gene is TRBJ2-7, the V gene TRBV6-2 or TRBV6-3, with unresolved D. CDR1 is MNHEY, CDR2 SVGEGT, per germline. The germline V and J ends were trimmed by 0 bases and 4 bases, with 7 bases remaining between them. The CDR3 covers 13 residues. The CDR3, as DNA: TGTGCCAGCAGTTACTCCTCCCCATACGAGCAGTACTTC. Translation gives CASSYSSPYEQYF.

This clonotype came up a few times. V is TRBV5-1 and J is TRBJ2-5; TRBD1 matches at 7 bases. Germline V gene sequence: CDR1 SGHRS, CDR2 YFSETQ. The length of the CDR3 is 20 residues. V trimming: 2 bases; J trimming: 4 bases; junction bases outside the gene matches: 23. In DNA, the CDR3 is TGCGCCAGCAGCTTTATGAGGGGGCGCGTGTCCTCTGCGGAGAGAGAGACCCAGTACTTC. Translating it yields CASSFMRGRVSSAERETQYF. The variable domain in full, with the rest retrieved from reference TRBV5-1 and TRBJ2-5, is KAGVTQTPRYLIKTRGQQVTLSCSPISGHRSVSWYQQTPGQGLQFLFEYFSETQRNKGNFPGRFSGRQFSNSRSEMNVSTLELGDSALYLCASSFMRGRVSSAERETQYFGPGTRLLVL.